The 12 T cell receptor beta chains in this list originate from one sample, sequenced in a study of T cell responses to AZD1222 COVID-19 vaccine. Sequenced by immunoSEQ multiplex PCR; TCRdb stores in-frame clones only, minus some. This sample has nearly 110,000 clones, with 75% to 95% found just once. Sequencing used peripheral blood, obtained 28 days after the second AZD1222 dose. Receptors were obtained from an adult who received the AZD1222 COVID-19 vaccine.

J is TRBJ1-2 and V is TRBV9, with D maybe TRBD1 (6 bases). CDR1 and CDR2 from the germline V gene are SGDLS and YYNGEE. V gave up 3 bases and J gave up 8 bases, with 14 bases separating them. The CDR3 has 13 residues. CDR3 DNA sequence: TGTGCCAGCAGCGGGACAGCACCACACGGCTACACCTTC. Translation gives CASSGTAPHGYTF. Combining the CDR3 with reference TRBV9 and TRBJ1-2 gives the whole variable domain DSGVTQTPKHLITATGQRVTLRCSPRSGDLSVYWYQQSLDQGLQFLIQYYNGEERAKGNILERFSAQQFPDLHSELNLSSLELGDSALYFCASSGTAPHGYTFGSGTRLTVV.

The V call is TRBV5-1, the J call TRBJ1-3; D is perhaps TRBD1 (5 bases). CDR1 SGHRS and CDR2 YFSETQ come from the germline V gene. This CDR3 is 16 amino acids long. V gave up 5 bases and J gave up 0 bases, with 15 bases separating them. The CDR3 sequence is CASRPPDTNSGNTIYF. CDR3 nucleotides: TGCGCCAGCAGACCACCGGACACCAACTCTGGAAACACCATATATTTT.

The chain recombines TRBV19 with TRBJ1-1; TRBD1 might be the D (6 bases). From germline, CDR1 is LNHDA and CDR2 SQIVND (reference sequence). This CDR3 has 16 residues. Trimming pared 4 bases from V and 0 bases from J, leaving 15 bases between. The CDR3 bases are TGTGCCAGTAGTAAAGGGGGAAGGCACCTGAACACTGAAGCTTTCTTT. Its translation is CASSKGGRHLNTEAFF.

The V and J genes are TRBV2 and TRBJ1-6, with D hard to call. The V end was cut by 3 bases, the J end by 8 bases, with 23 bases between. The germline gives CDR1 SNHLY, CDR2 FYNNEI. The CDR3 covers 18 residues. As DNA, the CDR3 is TGTGCCAGCAGTGATAGGACGCTTCAGCCTCGTATTGATTCACCCCTCCACTTT. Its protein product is CASSDRTLQPRIDSPLHF. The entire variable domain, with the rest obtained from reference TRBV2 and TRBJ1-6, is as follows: EPEVTQTPSHQVTQMGQEVILRCVPISNHLYFYWYRQILGQKVEFLVSFYNNEISEKSEIFDDQFSVERPDGSNFTLKIRSTKLEDSAMYFCASSDRTLQPRIDSPLHFGNGTRLTVT.

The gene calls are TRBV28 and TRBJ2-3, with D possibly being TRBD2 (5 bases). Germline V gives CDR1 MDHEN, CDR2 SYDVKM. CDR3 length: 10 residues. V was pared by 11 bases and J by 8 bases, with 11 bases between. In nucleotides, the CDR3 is TGTGCCCCCTCCCGGGGTACGCAGTATTTT. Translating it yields CAPSRGTQYF. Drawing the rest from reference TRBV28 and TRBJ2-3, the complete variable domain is DVKVTQSSRYLVKRTGEKVFLECVQDMDHENMFWYRQDPGLGLRLIYFSYDVKMKEKGDIPEGYSVSREKKERFSLILESASTNQTSMYLCAPSRGTQYFGPGTRLTVL.

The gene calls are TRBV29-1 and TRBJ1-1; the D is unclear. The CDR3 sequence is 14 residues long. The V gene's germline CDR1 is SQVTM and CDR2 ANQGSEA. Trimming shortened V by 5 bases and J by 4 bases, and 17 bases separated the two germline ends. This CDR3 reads CSVWQPSWSTEAFF. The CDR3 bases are TGCAGCGTTTGGCAGCCTTCGTGGAGCACTGAAGCTTTCTTT.

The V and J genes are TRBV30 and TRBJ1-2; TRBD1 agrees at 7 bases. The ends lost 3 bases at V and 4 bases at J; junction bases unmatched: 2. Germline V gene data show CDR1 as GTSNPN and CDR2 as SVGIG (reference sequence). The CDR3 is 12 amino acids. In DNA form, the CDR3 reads TGTGCCTGGAGCAGGGGGGGCTATGGCTACACCTTC. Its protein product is CAWSRGGYGYTF.

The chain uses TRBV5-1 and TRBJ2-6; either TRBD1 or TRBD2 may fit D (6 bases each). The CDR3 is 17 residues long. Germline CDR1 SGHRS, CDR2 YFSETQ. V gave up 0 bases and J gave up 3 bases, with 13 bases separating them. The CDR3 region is CASSLEGGANGANVLTF. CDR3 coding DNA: TGCGCCAGCAGCTTGGAGGGGGGCGCGAATGGGGCCAACGTCCTGACTTTC.

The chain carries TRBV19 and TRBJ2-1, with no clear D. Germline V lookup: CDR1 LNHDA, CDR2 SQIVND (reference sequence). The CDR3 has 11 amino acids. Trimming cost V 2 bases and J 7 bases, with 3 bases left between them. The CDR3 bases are TGTGCCAGTAGTATAAGAAATGAGCAGTTCTTC. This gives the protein CASSIRNEQFF.

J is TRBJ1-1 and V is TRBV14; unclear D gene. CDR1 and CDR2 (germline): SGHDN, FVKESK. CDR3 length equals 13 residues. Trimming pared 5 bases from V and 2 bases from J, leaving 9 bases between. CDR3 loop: CASSLTPNTEAFF. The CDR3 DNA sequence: TGTGCCAGCAGCTTGACCCCCAACACTGAAGCTTTCTTT.

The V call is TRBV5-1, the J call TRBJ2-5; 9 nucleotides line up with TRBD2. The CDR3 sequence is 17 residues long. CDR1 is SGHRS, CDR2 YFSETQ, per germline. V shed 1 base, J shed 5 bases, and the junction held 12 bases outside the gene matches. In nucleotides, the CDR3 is TGCGCCAGCAGCTTGTATGTTGCGGGAGGGCCGGGGGAGACCCAGTACTTC. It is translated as CASSLYVAGGPGETQYF.

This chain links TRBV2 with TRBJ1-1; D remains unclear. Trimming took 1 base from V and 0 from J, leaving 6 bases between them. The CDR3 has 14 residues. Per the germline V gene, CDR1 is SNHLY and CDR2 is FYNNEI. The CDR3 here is CASSEVGLNTEAFF. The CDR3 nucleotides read TGTGCCAGCAGTGAAGTAGGGCTGAACACTGAAGCTTTCTTT.